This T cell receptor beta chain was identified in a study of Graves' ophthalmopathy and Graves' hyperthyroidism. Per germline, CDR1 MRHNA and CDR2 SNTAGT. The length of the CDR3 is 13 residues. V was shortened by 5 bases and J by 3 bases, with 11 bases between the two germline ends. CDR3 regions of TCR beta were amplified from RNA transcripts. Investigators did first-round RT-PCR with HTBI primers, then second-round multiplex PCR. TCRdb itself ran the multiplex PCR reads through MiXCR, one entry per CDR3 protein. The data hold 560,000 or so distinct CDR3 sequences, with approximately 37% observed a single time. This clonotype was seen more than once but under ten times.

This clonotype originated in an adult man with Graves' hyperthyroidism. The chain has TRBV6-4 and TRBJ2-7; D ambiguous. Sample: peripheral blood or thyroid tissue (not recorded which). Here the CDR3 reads CASSYGPYYEQYF. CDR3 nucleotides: TGTGCCAGCAGTTACGGGCCCTACTACGAGCAGTACTTC.